The 9 T cell receptor beta chains listed next were all sequenced from one sample in a study of T-cell memory formation after mild COVID-19. Each CDR3 protein gets one entry after TCRdb re-called the 5' RACE reads with MiXCR. The sample lists a few hundred thousand distinct CDR3 sequences; roughly 15% were seen once. The sample consisted of PBMCs or a T cell subset sorted from them (not recorded which). All receptors come from a man between 18 and 29 years old who had mild COVID-19 (a few samples of this study predate the infection). Cell type and time point are not known.

In its sample, this clonotype was seen many times. The chain uses TRBV3-1 and TRBJ2-5; D unclear. Germline V gene data show CDR1 as LGHDT and CDR2 as YNNKEL (reference sequence). V was pared by 1 base and J by 5 bases, with 14 bases between. The CDR3 runs 15 residues. The CDR3 nucleotides read TGTGCCAGCAGCCAAGGAGAGGTAGCCGTCGAGACCCAGTACTTC. Amino acid sequence: CASSQGEVAVETQYF.

This clonotype was counted between two and nine times. J is TRBJ1-5 and V is TRBV20-1; D is possibly TRBD1 (5 bases). CDR3 length: 14 residues. The V gene lost 2 bases and the J gene lost 2 bases, with 10 bases spanning the gap. Germline V gives CDR1 DFQATT, CDR2 SNEGSKA (reference sequence). The CDR3 region has the DNA TGCAGTGCTAGACTGGGGGACGGCAATCAGCCCCAGCATTTT. Protein: CSARLGDGNQPQHF.

This clonotype was recorded a few times. V gene TRBV6-5 combines with J gene TRBJ1-1; 7 bases are shared with TRBD1. The CDR3 covers 14 residues. V was clipped by 4 bases and J by 1 base; unmatched bases: 3. CDR1 is MNHEY, CDR2 SVGAGI, per germline. This CDR3 is CASSSRGGNTEAFF. DNA of the CDR3: TGTGCCAGCAGTTCCAGGGGGGGGAACACTGAAGCTTTCTTT.

This clonotype has more than one count but fewer than ten. The rearrangement uses TRBV6-5 and TRBJ1-2; TRBD1 matches 11 bases. The CDR3 loop spans 14 amino acids. With 7 bases clipped from V and 5 bases from J, the junction kept 6 bases outside the gene matches. The germline gives CDR1 MNHEY, CDR2 SVGAGI. The CDR3 here is CASTRTGGGYGYTF. CDR3 sequence (DNA): TGTGCCAGCACACGGACAGGGGGCGGTTATGGCTACACCTTC.

This clonotype was recorded a few times. The chain recombines TRBV25-1 with TRBJ2-2; D unresolved. Trimming removed 6 bases from V and 4 bases from J, with 12 bases in between. The CDR3 has 14 amino acids. Germline V lookup: CDR1 MGHDK, CDR2 SYGVNS. CDR3: CASRALGSTGELFF. The CDR3 DNA reads as TGTGCCAGCAGGGCTCTTGGCAGCACCGGGGAGCTGTTTTTT.

The V call is TRBV7-9, the J call TRBJ2-3; D not certain. The germline V gene encodes CDR1 SEHNR and CDR2 FQNEAQ (reference sequence). Between the trimmed V and J ends, which lost 5 bases and 4 bases, there was a span of 13 bases. The CDR3 loop spans 14 amino acids. The CDR3 here is CASSPTARPDTQYF. The CDR3 DNA reads as TGTGCCAGCAGCCCTACGGCGCGCCCAGATACGCAGTATTTT.

This clonotype was recorded at least ten times. The CDR3 sequence is CSASGEYYGTDTQYF. DNA for the CDR3: TGCAGTGCTAGCGGGGAGTATTACGGGACAGATACGCAGTATTTT. This sequence joins TRBV20-1 and TRBJ2-3; D is possibly TRBD2 (5 bases). The V end was cut by 3 bases, the J end by 3 bases, with 16 bases between. CDR3 size: 15 residues. From germline, CDR1 is DFQATT and CDR2 SNEGSKA (reference sequence).

The sample holds a few counts of this clonotype. This rearrangement joins TRBV5-1 to TRBJ2-3, with D perhaps TRBD2 (6 bases). The CDR3 sequence is 14 residues long. V shed 8 bases and J shed 1 base, with 14 bases lying between them. Germline V lookup: CDR1 SGHRS, CDR2 YFSETQ. CDR3 in DNA: TGCGCCAGTTCCGGGGGACGGGGCACAGATACGCAGTATTTT. This encodes CASSGGRGTDTQYF.

The V and J genes are TRBV9 and TRBJ1-4; tentatively, D is TRBD1 (5 bases). V shed 2 bases and J shed 5 bases, with 13 bases lying between them. Germline assignment: CDR1 SGDLS and CDR2 YYNGEE. This CDR3 comprises 15 residues. The CDR3 here is CASSVGQGLNEKLFF. The DNA for the CDR3 is TGTGCCAGCAGCGTGGGGCAGGGCCTCAATGAAAAACTGTTTTTT.